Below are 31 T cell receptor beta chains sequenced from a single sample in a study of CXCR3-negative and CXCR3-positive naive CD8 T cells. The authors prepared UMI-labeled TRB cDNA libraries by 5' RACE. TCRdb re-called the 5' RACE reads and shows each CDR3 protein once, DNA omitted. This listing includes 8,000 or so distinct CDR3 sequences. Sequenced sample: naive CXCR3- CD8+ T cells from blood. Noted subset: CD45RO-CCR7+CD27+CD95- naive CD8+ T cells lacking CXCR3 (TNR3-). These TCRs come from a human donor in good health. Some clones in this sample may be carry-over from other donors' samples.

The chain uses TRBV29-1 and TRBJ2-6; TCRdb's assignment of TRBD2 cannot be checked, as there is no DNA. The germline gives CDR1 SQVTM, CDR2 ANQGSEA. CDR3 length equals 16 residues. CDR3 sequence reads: CSVGGVPSSGANVLTF. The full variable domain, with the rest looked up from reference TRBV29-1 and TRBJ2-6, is SAVISQKPSRDICQRGTSLTIQCQVDSQVTMMFWYRQQPGQSLTLIATANQGSEATYESGFVIDKFPISRPNLTFSTLTVSNMSPEDSSIYLCSVGGVPSSGANVLTFGAGSRLTVL.

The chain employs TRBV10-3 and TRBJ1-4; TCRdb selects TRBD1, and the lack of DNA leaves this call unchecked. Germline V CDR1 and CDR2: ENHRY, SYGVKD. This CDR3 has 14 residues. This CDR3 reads CAISPGQAPNEKLF.

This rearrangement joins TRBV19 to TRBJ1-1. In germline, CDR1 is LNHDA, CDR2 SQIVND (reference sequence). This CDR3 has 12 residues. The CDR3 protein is CASSPSYTEAFF.

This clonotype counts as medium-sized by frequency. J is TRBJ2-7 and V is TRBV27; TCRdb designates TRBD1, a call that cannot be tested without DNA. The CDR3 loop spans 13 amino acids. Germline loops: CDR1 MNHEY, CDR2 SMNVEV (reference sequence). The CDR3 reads CASSPLDSYEQYF.

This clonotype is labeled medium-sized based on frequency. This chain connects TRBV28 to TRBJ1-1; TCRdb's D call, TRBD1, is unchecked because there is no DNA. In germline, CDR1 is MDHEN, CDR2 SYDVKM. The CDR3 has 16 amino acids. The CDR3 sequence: CASRNREGGGETEAFF.

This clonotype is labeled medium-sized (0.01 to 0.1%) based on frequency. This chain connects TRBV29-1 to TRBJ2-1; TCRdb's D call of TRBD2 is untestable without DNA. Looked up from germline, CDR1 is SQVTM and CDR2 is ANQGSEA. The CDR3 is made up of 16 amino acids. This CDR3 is CSVDKRTSGLYNEQFF.

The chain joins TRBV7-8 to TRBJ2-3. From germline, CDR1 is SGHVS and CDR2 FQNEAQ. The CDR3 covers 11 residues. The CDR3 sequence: CASSFSDTQYF. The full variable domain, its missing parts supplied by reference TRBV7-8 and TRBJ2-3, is GAGVSQSPRYKVAKRGQDVALRCDPISGHVSLFWYQQALGQGPEFLTYFQNEAQLDKSGLPSDRFFAERPEGSVSTLKIQRTQQEDSAVYLCASSFSDTQYFGPGTRLTVL.

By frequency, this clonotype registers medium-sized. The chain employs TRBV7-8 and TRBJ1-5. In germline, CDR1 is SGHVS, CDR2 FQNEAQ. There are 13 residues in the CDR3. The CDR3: CASSLDGNQPQHF.

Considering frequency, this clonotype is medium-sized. CDR3 residues: CASSYYRTGELFF. The chain recombines TRBV6-5 with TRBJ2-2. Germline V gene sequence: CDR1 MNHEY, CDR2 SVGAGI. This CDR3 spans 13 amino acids.

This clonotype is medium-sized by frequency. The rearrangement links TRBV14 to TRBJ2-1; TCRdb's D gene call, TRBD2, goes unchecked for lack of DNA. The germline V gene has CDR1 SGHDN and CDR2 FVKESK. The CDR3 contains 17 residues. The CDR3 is CASSQPLAGGNYNEQFF.

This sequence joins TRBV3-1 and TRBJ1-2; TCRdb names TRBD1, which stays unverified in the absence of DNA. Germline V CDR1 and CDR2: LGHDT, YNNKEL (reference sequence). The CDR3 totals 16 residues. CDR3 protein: CASRLESGGAIYGYTF.

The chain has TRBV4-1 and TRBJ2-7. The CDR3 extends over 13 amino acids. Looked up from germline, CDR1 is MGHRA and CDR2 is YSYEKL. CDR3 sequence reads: CASSQAEAYEQYF.

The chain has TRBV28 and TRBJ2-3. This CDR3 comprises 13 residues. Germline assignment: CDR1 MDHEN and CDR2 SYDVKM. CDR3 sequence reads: CASSLLTTDTQYF.

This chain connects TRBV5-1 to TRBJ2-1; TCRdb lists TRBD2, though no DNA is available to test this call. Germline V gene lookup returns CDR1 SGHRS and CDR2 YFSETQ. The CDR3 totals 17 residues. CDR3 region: CASSLGSGSGTYNEQFF. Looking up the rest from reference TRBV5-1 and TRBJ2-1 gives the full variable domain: KAGVTQTPRYLIKTRGQQVTLSCSPISGHRSVSWYQQTPGQGLQFLFEYFSETQRNKGNFPGRFSGRQFSNSRSEMNVSTLELGDSALYLCASSLGSGSGTYNEQFFGPGTRLTVL.

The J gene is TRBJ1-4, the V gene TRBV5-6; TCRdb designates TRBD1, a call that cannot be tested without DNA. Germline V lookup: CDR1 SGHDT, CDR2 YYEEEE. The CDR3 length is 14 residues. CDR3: CASSGEGGHEKLFF. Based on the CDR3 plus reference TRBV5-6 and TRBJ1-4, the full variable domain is DAGVTQSPTHLIKTRGQQVTLRCSPKSGHDTVSWYQQALGQGPQFIFQYYEEEERQRGNFPDRFSGHQFPNYSSELNVNALLLGDSALYLCASSGEGGHEKLFFGSGTQLSVL.

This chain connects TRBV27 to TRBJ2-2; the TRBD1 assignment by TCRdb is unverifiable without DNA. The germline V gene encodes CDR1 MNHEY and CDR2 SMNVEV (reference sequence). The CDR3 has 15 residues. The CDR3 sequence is CASSLERDNTGELFF.

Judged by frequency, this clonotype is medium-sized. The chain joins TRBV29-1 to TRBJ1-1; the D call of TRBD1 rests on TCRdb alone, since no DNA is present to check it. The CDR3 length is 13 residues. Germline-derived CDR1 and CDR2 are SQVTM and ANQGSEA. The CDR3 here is CSILTGIGGLAFF.

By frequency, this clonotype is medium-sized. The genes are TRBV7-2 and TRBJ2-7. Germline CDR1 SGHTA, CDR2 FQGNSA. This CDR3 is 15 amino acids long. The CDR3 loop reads CASSSVGVTAYEQYF.

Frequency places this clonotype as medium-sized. CDR3 protein: CSVEAGWGDEQFF. This chain connects TRBV29-1 to TRBJ2-1; there is no DNA to check the TCRdb D call of TRBD2. The length of the CDR3 is 13 residues. Germline values: CDR1 SQVTM, CDR2 ANQGSEA.

CDR3 residues: CASSLGATAYGYTF. This chain connects TRBV7-9 to TRBJ1-2. Looked up from germline, CDR1 is SEHNR and CDR2 is FQNEAQ (reference sequence). There are 14 residues in the CDR3.

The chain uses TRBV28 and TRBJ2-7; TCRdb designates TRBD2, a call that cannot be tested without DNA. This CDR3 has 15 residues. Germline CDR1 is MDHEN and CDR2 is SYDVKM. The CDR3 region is CASSSGLADIYEQYF.

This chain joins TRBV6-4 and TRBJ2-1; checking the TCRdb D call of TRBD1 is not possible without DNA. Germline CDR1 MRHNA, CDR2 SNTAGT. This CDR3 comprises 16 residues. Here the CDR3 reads CASSDAGDRGYNEQFF.

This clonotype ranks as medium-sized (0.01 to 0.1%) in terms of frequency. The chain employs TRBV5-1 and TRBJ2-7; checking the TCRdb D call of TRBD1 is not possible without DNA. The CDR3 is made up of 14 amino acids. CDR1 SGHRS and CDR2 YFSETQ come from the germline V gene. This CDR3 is CASSSGTGAYEQYF.

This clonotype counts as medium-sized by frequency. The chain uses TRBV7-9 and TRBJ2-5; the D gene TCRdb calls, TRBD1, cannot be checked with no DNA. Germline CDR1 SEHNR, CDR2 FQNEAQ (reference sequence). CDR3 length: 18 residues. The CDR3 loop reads CASSLKAGTPKIKETQYF.

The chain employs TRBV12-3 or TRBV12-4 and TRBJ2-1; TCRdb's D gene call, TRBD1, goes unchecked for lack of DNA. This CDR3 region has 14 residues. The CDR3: CASSPTGGNNEQFF.

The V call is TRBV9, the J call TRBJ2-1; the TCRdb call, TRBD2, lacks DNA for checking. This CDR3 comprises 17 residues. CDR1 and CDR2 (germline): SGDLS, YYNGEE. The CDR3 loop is CASSPSLAGGGYNEQFF.

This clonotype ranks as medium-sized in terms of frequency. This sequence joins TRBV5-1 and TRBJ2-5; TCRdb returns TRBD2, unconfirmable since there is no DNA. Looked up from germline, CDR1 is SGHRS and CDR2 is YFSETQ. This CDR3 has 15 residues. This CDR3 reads CASSFTDRGEETQYF.

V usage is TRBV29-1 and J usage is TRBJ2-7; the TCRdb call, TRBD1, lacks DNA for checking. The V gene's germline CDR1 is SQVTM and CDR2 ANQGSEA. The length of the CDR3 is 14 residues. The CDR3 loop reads CSVVGAGVSYEQYF.

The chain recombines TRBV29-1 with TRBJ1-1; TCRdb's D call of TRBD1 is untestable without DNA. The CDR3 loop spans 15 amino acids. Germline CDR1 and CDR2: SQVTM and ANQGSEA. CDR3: CSVQGASGTDTEAFF.

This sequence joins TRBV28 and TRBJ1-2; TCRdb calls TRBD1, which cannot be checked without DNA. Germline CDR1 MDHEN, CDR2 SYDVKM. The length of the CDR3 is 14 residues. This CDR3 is CASSLTGPDYGYTF.

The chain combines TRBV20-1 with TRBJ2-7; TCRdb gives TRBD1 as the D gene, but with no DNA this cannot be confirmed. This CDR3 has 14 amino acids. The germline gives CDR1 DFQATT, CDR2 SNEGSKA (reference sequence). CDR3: CSAASGTGEIEQYF.